The T cell receptor beta chain described here comes from a study of blood T cell repertoires in COVID-19. Study at large: Both acute and convalescent COVID-19 samples were obtained from the United States, Italy and Spain. T cells, B-cell-depleted T cells, or PBMCs supplied cDNA or gDNA.

Original handling: Reference gene primers were amplified, and this amplification served to estimate nucleated cell counts. Clones were sequenced by immunoSEQ multiplex PCR, and TCRdb holds only the in-frame ones, with some missing. V and J calls and clone size are given by that table; D and trimming were obtained from the DNA. In the table there are approximately 200,000 clones, about 85% of which are singletons. The V gene's germline CDR1 is SGHRS and CDR2 YFSETQ. The CDR3 runs 14 residues. Losses at the gene ends were 4 bases for V and 1 base for J; bases not matched to a gene: 2. This chain connects TRBV5-1 to TRBJ1-5; 7 positions match TRBD1. The TCR originated in a woman in her twenties or thirties with active or convalescent COVID-19. Sequencing was performed on peripheral blood. The CDR3 bases are TGCGCCAGCAGCCCGGGACAGAGCAATCAGCCCCAGCATTTT. It translates to CASSPGQSNQPQHF.